This paragraph covers one T cell receptor beta chain sequence. Germline CDR1 and CDR2: SGHRS and YFSETQ. The CDR3 covers 18 residues. The junction had 11 bases not matched to a gene; V was cut back by 0 bases and J by 4 bases. Sequencing used immunoSEQ multiplex PCR; TCRdb keeps in-frame clones, though not all of them. This sample carries over 150,000 clones, 94% of them seen once, and the ten largest clones take 0.6% to 0.9%. The data were obtained in a study of blood T cell repertoires in COVID-19. Background on the study: PBMCs, B-cell-depleted T cells, or T cells were the source of the cDNA or gDNA that made up the material.

The sample was peripheral blood. This rearrangement joins TRBV5-1 to TRBJ2-1; the match to TRBD2 covers 9 bases. This receptor was obtained from a young man with COVID-19, enrolled during active disease. CDR3 amino acids: CASSLVSAGGPLYNEQFF. The CDR3 region has the DNA TGCGCCAGCAGCTTGGTTTCCGCGGGGGGGCCCTTGTACAATGAGCAGTTCTTC.